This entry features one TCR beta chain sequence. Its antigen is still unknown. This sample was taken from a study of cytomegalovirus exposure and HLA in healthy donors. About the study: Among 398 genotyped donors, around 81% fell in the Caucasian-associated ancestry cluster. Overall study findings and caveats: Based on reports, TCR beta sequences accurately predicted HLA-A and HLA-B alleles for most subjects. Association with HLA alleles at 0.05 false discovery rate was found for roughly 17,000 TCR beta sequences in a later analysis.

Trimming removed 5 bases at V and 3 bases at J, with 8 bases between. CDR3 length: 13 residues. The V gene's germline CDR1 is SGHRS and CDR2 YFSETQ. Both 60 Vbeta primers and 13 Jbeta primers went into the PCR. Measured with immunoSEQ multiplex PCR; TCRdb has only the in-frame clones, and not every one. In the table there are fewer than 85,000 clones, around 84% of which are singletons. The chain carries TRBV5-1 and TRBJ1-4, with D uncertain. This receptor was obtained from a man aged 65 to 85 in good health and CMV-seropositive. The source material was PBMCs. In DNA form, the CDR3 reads TGCGCCAGCAGGGGAGACCCTAATGAAAAACTGTTTTTT. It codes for CASRGDPNEKLFF. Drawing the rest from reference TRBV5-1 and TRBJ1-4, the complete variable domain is KAGVTQTPRYLIKTRGQQVTLSCSPISGHRSVSWYQQTPGQGLQFLFEYFSETQRNKGNFPGRFSGRQFSNSRSEMNVSTLELGDSALYLCASRGDPNEKLFFGSGTQLSVL.